The 16 T cell receptor beta chains in this list originate from one sample, sequenced in a study of blood T cells in healthy people across ages. Sample-barcoded 5' priming and a J-beta primer mix drove a second PCR of about 6 to 12 cycles. Each CDR3 protein gets one entry after TCRdb re-called the 5' RACE reads with MiXCR. This repertoire shows 700,000 or so distinct CDR3 sequences, roughly 41% found once; its top ten account for approximately 29%. Sequencing was carried out using blood. The source of these receptors is a man aged 80 or over in good health.

The chain is built from TRBV15 and TRBJ1-5; 7 bases agree with TRBD1. The germline V gene encodes CDR1 LNHNV and CDR2 YYDKDF (reference sequence). J was trimmed by 5 bases and V by 0 bases; bases with no gene match: 10. This CDR3 has 17 amino acids. This CDR3 is CATSRDRFGTDYQPQHF. CDR3 nucleotide sequence: TGTGCCACCAGCAGAGATCGCTTCGGGACAGACTATCAGCCCCAGCATTTT.

The chain has TRBV30 and TRBJ2-1; no clear D gene. The CDR3 has 15 residues. Germline V gene sequence: CDR1 GTSNPN, CDR2 SVGIG (reference sequence). V lost 0 bases and J lost 2, with 11 bases in between. The CDR3 DNA is TGTGCCTGGAGTGTAAATCCCCGGGCCTACAATGAGCAGTTCTTC. It is translated as CAWSVNPRAYNEQFF.

The chain recombines TRBV20-1 with TRBJ2-5; 8 nucleotides agree with TRBD2. Germline assignment: CDR1 DFQATT and CDR2 SNEGSKA (reference sequence). Unmatched junction bases numbered 7, after V lost 0 bases and J lost 1 base. The CDR3 runs to 16 residues. CDR3 loop: CSARDQGSGTQETQYF. The CDR3 nucleotides read TGCAGTGCTAGAGATCAAGGTAGCGGGACCCAAGAGACCCAGTACTTC.

This sequence joins TRBV20-1 and TRBJ1-6; no clear D gene. CDR3 length: 15 residues. Germline values: CDR1 DFQATT, CDR2 SNEGSKA (reference sequence). V gave up 5 bases and J gave up 0 bases, with 11 bases separating them. This CDR3 reads CSAQIVSSYNSPLHF. Written as DNA, the CDR3 is TGCAGTGCTCAGATAGTGAGCTCCTATAATTCACCCCTCCACTTT.

The sample holds a few counts of this clonotype. The J gene is TRBJ2-7, the V gene TRBV5-1; 9 positions match TRBD1. Trimming at V came to 3 bases and at J to 5 bases, leaving 9 bases not matched to a gene. The CDR3 runs to 15 residues. Germline CDR1 reads SGHRS; CDR2 reads YFSETQ. The CDR3 protein is CASSSGDRVVHEQYF. CDR3 nucleotide sequence: TGCGCCAGCAGCTCGGGGGACAGGGTGGTCCACGAGCAGTACTTC.

Only a few counts were recorded for this clonotype. This chain joins TRBV27 and TRBJ1-1; 9 bases agree with TRBD1. Trimming at V came to 5 bases and at J to 6 bases, leaving 16 bases not matched to a gene. Germline loops: CDR1 MNHEY, CDR2 SMNVEV (reference sequence). This CDR3 is built from 17 residues. The CDR3 nucleotides read TGTGCCAGCAGTAGCGGACAGGGGAGGGTATTAAATGCTGAAGCTTTCTTT. Translating gives CASSSGQGRVLNAEAFF.

Only a few counts were recorded for this clonotype. This chain uses TRBV6-6 with TRBJ2-5; TRBD2 agrees at 9 bases. V lost 5 bases and J lost 5; bases outside the gene matches: 12. This CDR3 region has 16 residues. CDR1 is MNHNY, CDR2 SVGAGI, per germline (reference sequence). In nucleotides, the CDR3 is TGTGCCAGCAGTCCCAGTTGGGGTAGCGGGAGTGAGACCCAGTACTTC. Translation: CASSPSWGSGSETQYF.

This clonotype was seen many times. The rearrangement links TRBV7-6 to TRBJ2-5; the D gene is possibly TRBD2 (5 bases). Trimming pared 0 bases from V and 12 bases from J, leaving 14 bases between. Germline V gene data show CDR1 as SGHVS and CDR2 as FNYEAQ. The CDR3 consists of 13 residues. The CDR3 DNA reads TGTGCCAGCAGCTTAGCGGAGGTTAGCGAAGAGTACTTC. Residues: CASSLAEVSEEYF.

Note on this clonotype: This may be a read error, as it is one base from a much larger clone. V and J are TRBV29-1 and TRBJ2-4; D is unclear. The V end was cut by 4 bases, the J end by 4 bases, with 20 bases between. The CDR3 runs to 16 residues. Germline CDR1 is SQVTM and CDR2 is ANQGSEA. DNA of the CDR3: TGCAGCGTTGTGGGCAGTACCACGAATCGGAAAAACATTCAGTACTTC. It yields the protein CSVVGSTTNRKNIQYF.

The J gene is TRBJ1-5, the V gene TRBV10-1; 9 bases line up with TRBD1. The CDR3 totals 19 residues. The junction had 15 bases not matched to a gene; V was cut back by 2 bases and J by 4 bases. Germline-derived CDR1 and CDR2 are WNHNN and SYGVQD (reference sequence). The CDR3 loop is CASSEEERTGEKGNQPQHF. CDR3 coding DNA: TGCGCCAGCAGTGAGGAGGAGAGGACAGGGGAGAAGGGAAATCAGCCCCAGCATTTT.

V usage is TRBV7-2 and J usage is TRBJ2-5; 9 positions match TRBD2. V dropped 1 base and J dropped 6; count of bases not matched to a gene: 9. This CDR3 is 16 amino acids long. Germline values: CDR1 SGHTA, CDR2 FQGNSA. The CDR3 reads CASSLGLGGRAKTQYF. The DNA for the CDR3 is TGTGCCAGCAGCTTAGGATTGGGCGGGAGGGCCAAGACCCAGTACTTC.

In its sample, this clonotype was seen many times. This chain links TRBV20-1 with TRBJ2-3; 13 positions match TRBD2. This CDR3 has 20 residues. From germline, CDR1 is DFQATT and CDR2 SNEGSKA (reference sequence). The V and J ends lost 2 bases and 4 bases, in that order; junction bases with no gene match: 18. DNA for the CDR3: TGCAGTGCTAGACGGGGTTTATCTCAGGGGACTAGCGGGACGTCAGATACGCAGTATTTT. This translates into CSARRGLSQGTSGTSDTQYF.

The V gene is TRBV20-1, the J gene TRBJ1-5; D not certain. V dropped 4 bases and J dropped 0 bases, with 7 bases sitting between them. CDR3 size: 13 residues. Germline CDR1 is DFQATT and CDR2 is SNEGSKA (reference sequence). CDR3 coding DNA: TGCAGTGCTATAGAGTATAGCAATCAGCCCCAGCATTTT. It specifies CSAIEYSNQPQHF.

The genes are TRBV15 and TRBJ2-7; D remains ambiguous. Germline loops: CDR1 LNHNV, CDR2 YYDKDF (reference sequence). The V and J ends lost 5 bases and 3 bases respectively, with 11 bases between them. The CDR3 has 13 amino acids. The CDR3 protein is CATSRSVGYEQYF. CDR3 in DNA: TGTGCCACCAGCCGGTCTGTTGGCTACGAGCAGTACTTC.

The rearrangement joins TRBV3-1 to TRBJ2-5; TRBD1 agrees at 8 bases. The end of the DNA fits TRBJ2-7 better, so the J call may be wrong. Germline V gene sequence: CDR1 LGHDT, CDR2 YNNKEL (reference sequence). The length of the CDR3 is 15 residues. The CDR3 DNA reads TGTGCCAGCAGCCACCGGACAGGGCCGATCTACGAGCAGTACTTC. This sequence encodes CASSHRTGPIYEQYF.

The chain joins TRBV6-6 to TRBJ2-2, with D uncertain. The V gene's germline CDR1 is MNHNY and CDR2 SVGAGI (reference sequence). Trimming left V 5 bases short and J 1 base short, with 11 bases between. CDR3 length: 15 amino acids. CDR3 in amino acids: CASSTNRQNTGELFF. In nucleotides, the CDR3 is TGTGCCAGCAGTACGAATCGACAGAACACCGGGGAGCTGTTTTTT.